This T cell receptor beta chain derives from a study of T cells in Graves' hyperthyroidism and ophthalmopathy. Study-level findings and limits: Through a model of 13 V-J features, ophthalmopathy was separated from stable hyperthyroidism. Blood also showed most of the thyroid clonotypes that were expanded above 0.001.

Germline loops: CDR1 SGDLS, CDR2 YYNGEE. The CDR3 loop spans 14 amino acids. Trimming stripped 2 bases from V and 6 bases from J, with 14 bases between. Each diagnosis drew on symptoms, thyroxine, TRAb, thyroid ultrasound and orbital computed tomography findings. RNA transcripts gave rise to amplified TCR beta CDR3 regions. RT-PCR in the first round (using the HTBI primer set) targeted the TCR CDR3. TCRdb redid the calling of the multiplex PCR reads with MiXCR, one entry per CDR3 protein. The sample has over 500,000 distinct CDR3 sequences, 40% to 50% seen once. Comments on this clonotype: Its antigen is still unknown.

The J gene is TRBJ1-1, the V gene TRBV9; D gene uncertain. This clonotype was obtained from an adult woman with Graves' disease, either hyperthyroidism or ophthalmopathy (not recorded which). The source material was peripheral blood or thyroid tissue (not recorded which). The CDR3 sequence is CASSVSEISAEAFF. The CDR3 DNA reads TGTGCCAGCAGCGTTTCAGAAATTAGCGCTGAAGCTTTCTTT.